These 13 T cell receptor beta chains originate from one sample sequenced in a study of T-cell reconstitution after alpha-beta-depleted transplantation in children. Unique molecular identifiers tagged the TCRbeta library. TCRdb re-called the PCR reads through MiXCR, storing one row per CDR3 protein. Of some 350,000 distinct CDR3 sequences in the sample, 10% were seen once. This sample comprised PBMCs from the stem cell graft donor, obtained from the stem cell graft. Receptor source: a human donor who donated a stem cell graft to a child with acute lymphoblastic leukemia.

This sequence joins TRBV5-1 and TRBJ2-5; 10 bases fit TRBD2. Germline CDR1 SGHRS, CDR2 YFSETQ. With 3 bases clipped from V and 0 bases from J, the junction kept 8 bases outside the gene matches. This CDR3 is built from 17 residues. The CDR3 sequence is CASSWSLAGTYQETQYF. CDR3 sequence (DNA): TGCGCCAGCAGCTGGTCACTAGCGGGGACCTACCAAGAGACCCAGTACTTC.

The chain employs TRBV20-1 and TRBJ2-5; 11 nucleotides align to TRBD2. CDR3 length: 13 residues. Losses at the gene ends were 6 bases for V and 2 bases for J; bases not matched to a gene: 2. Germline-derived CDR1 and CDR2 are DFQATT and SNEGSKA (reference sequence). The CDR3 region is CSARLAGQETQYF. CDR3 nucleotide sequence: TGCAGTGCCAGACTAGCGGGGCAAGAGACCCAGTACTTC.

V gene TRBV20-1 combines with J gene TRBJ2-3, with 15 bases matching TRBD2. Germline-derived CDR1 and CDR2 are DFQATT and SNEGSKA (reference sequence). The CDR3 runs to 17 residues. J gave up 2 bases and V 5 bases, and 8 bases lay outside the gene matches. The chain's CDR3 is CSAASGLAGGNTDTQYF. CDR3 nucleotide sequence: TGCAGTGCTGCCTCGGGACTAGCGGGAGGAAACACAGATACGCAGTATTTT.

This clonotype was seen a few times. The J gene is TRBJ2-3, the V gene TRBV6-1; D is ambiguous. Looked up from germline, CDR1 is MNHNS and CDR2 is SASEGT. Trimming removed 6 bases at V and 0 bases at J, with 13 bases between. The length of the CDR3 is 15 residues. CDR3 in DNA: TGTGCCAGCAGATCCCCGTGGGTGAGCACAGATACGCAGTATTTT. Its protein is CASRSPWVSTDTQYF.

The rearrangement joins TRBV25-1 to TRBJ2-1; no clear D gene. Germline CDR1 is MGHDK and CDR2 is SYGVNS. The CDR3 is 13 amino acids. V lost 3 bases to trimming and J lost 7 bases, with 10 bases between them. CDR3 DNA sequence: TGTGCCAGCAGTGATACCGAGAGGAATGAGCAGTTCTTC. Amino acids: CASSDTERNEQFF.

This sequence joins TRBV12-3 or TRBV12-4 and TRBJ1-1, with 8 bases matching TRBD1. The V segment lost 5 bases and the J segment 2 bases; nucleotides outside the gene matches: 7. The CDR3 loop spans 15 amino acids. The DNA of the CDR3 is TGTGCCAGCAGTCCAGGGGGACAGGTTAACACTGAAGCTTTCTTT. Translated: CASSPGGQVNTEAFF.

The V call is TRBV27, the J call TRBJ2-7, with D possibly called TRBD1 or TRBD2 (6 bases each). This CDR3 spans 13 amino acids. The V gene lost 3 bases and the J gene lost 3 bases, with 9 bases spanning the gap. Germline loops: CDR1 MNHEY, CDR2 SMNVEV (reference sequence). The DNA of the CDR3 is TGTGCCAGCAGTTTTGGAGGGGGCTACGAGCAGTACTTC. Its translation: CASSFGGGYEQYF.

This clonotype was observed a few times. The rearrangement links TRBV29-1 to TRBJ2-1; no clear D gene. Germline CDR1 and CDR2: SQVTM and ANQGSEA. The CDR3 totals 12 residues. V gave up 5 bases and J gave up 4 bases, with 9 bases separating them. For the CDR3, the DNA is TGCAGCGTTCCCGATCCTTACAATGAGCAGTTCTTC. Protein: CSVPDPYNEQFF.

This clonotype has a count of ten or more. This chain uses TRBV7-2 with TRBJ1-2; D gene uncertain. CDR1 is SGHTA, CDR2 FQGNSA, per germline. V was shortened by 0 bases and J by 7 bases, with 9 bases between the two germline ends. This CDR3 is 13 amino acids long. The CDR3 nucleotides are TGTGCCAGCAGCTTAGCCGGCTGGGGTGGCTACACCTTC. Encoded protein: CASSLAGWGGYTF.

This sequence joins TRBV20-1 and TRBJ2-3, with a possible D match to TRBD2 (6 bases). The germline gives CDR1 DFQATT, CDR2 SNEGSKA (reference sequence). CDR3 length equals 13 residues. The V and J ends lost 3 bases and 0 bases respectively, with 7 bases between them. The DNA of the CDR3 is TGCAGTGCTAGCGGGACTAGCACAGATACGCAGTATTTT. The encoded protein is CSASGTSTDTQYF.

At least ten counts were recorded for this clonotype. The rearrangement uses TRBV2 and TRBJ2-7, with 7 nucleotides matching TRBD2. Losses at the gene ends were 11 bases for V and 4 bases for J; bases not matched to a gene: 14. The CDR3 sequence is 14 residues long. Germline V gene sequence: CDR1 SNHLY, CDR2 FYNNEI. Here the CDR3 DNA reads TGTGCCGGCGGGCCTAGAGCGGGAATATACGAGCAGTACTTC. This gives the protein CAGGPRAGIYEQYF.

The chain uses TRBV4-2 and TRBJ2-7, with D possibly being TRBD2 (5 bases). The germline gives CDR1 LGHNA, CDR2 YNFKEQ. The CDR3 has 14 residues. The V end was cut by 4 bases, the J end by 6 bases, with 16 bases between. The CDR3 DNA is TGTGCCAGCAGCCGCGGACTCATTCTGAGCGAGCAGTACTTC. This gives the protein CASSRGLILSEQYF.

This clonotype was counted at least ten times. The V call is TRBV7-2, the J call TRBJ2-3; maybe TRBD2 (6 bases). The CDR3 has 15 amino acids. Germline CDR1 SGHTA, CDR2 FQGNSA. V gave up 1 base and J gave up 1 base, with 9 bases separating them. The CDR3 here is CASSLDSGGTDTQYF. Written as DNA, the CDR3 is TGTGCCAGCAGCTTAGATTCGGGAGGCACAGATACGCAGTATTTT.